Below are 18 T cell receptor beta chains sequenced from a single sample in a study of cytomegalovirus exposure and HLA in healthy donors. PCR amplification relied on 60 Vbeta primers (plus 13 Jbeta primers). Repertoires were generated with immunoSEQ multiplex PCR, while TCRdb's copy carries only in-frame clones and drops some. The sample holds fewer than 85,000 clones; 65% to 80% are singletons and the top ten take approximately 10%. Sequencing was done on a sample of PBMCs. These receptors were obtained from a woman aged 40 to 50 in good health and CMV-seropositive.

The CDR3 DNA reads as TGCGCCAGCAGCCAAGCGGTGTGGGGGGCTGGAAACACCATATATTTT. Protein: CASSQAVWGAGNTIYF. The chain recombines TRBV4-1 with TRBJ1-3; tentatively, D is TRBD1 (5 bases). CDR3 size: 16 residues. Germline lookup yields CDR1 MGHRA and CDR2 YSYEKL. V lost 1 base, J lost 2 bases, and 12 bases lay in between.

Points on this clone: The same CDR3 can be traced to other DNA sequences in this sample. The J gene is TRBJ1-1, the V gene TRBV5-1, with TRBD1 matching 9 bases. Germline CDR1 is SGHRS and CDR2 is YFSETQ. The CDR3 is made up of 14 amino acids. V shed 3 bases, J shed 5 bases, and the junction held 5 bases outside the gene matches. The CDR3 reads CASSSGQGGTEAFF. The CDR3 DNA is TGCGCCAGCAGCTCGGGACAGGGCGGGACTGAAGCTTTCTTT.

The rearrangement uses TRBV25-1 and TRBJ1-1; D may be TRBD1 (6 bases). The CDR3 consists of 13 residues. CDR1 and CDR2 from the germline V gene are MGHDK and SYGVNS. V was shortened by 10 bases and J by 11 bases, with 23 bases between the two germline ends. In DNA form, the CDR3 reads TGTGCCACCGCGGAACTTGGGGGCATTGAGGCTTTCTTT. It is translated as CATAELGGIEAFF.

This clone was recorded once. The V and J genes are TRBV28 and TRBJ1-2; D is unclear. CDR3 length: 12 amino acids. Germline CDR1 is MDHEN and CDR2 is SYDVKM. Trimming stripped 8 bases from V and 7 bases from J, with 14 bases between. The DNA for the CDR3 is TGTGCCAGCGCGGCGGGCTCGGGTGGCTACACCTTC. Protein product: CASAAGSGGYTF.

The chain couples TRBV5-4 to TRBJ2-3; possibly TRBD1 for D (5 bases). This CDR3 comprises 15 residues. Germline lookup yields CDR1 SGHNT and CDR2 YYREEE (reference sequence). V lost 2 bases and J lost 4, with 14 bases in between. The CDR3 sequence: CASSLQELVADTQYF. DNA for the CDR3: TGTGCCAGCAGCTTACAGGAGTTAGTGGCAGATACGCAGTATTTT.

The chain is built from TRBV5-8 and TRBJ2-7, with 16 positions matching TRBD2. This CDR3 contains 17 residues. The germline gives CDR1 SGHTS, CDR2 YDEGEE. Trimming cost V 4 bases and J 2 bases; bases outside gene matches: 6. CDR3 loop: CASSQTGTSGGAYEQYF. CDR3 coding DNA: TGTGCCAGCAGCCAAACCGGGACTAGCGGGGGGGCCTACGAGCAGTACTTC.

V is TRBV28 and J is TRBJ1-6, with TRBD1 identical over 7 bases. Looked up from germline, CDR1 is MDHEN and CDR2 is SYDVKM. CDR3 length: 15 residues. Unmatched junction bases numbered 12, after V lost 5 bases and J lost 11 bases. CDR3 sequence: CASSPPGGNGAPLHF. CDR3 nucleotides: TGTGCCAGCAGTCCCCCAGGGGGGAACGGGGCACCCCTCCACTTT.

The V call is TRBV7-6, the J call TRBJ2-6; no clear D gene. CDR3 length: 15 residues. The germline V gene encodes CDR1 SGHVS and CDR2 FNYEAQ. V was pared by 2 bases and J by 0 bases, with 5 bases between. The CDR3 region is CASSLSHSGANVLTF. CDR3 coding DNA: TGTGCCAGCAGCTTATCCCACTCTGGGGCCAACGTCCTGACTTTC.

V and J are TRBV6-6 and TRBJ2-3; D uncertain. The germline gives CDR1 MNHNY, CDR2 SVGAGI (reference sequence). The V end was cut by 6 bases, the J end by 2 bases, with 3 bases between. CDR3 length: 11 residues. CDR3 DNA: TGTGCCAGCAGCATCACAGATACGCAGTATTTT. Its protein product is CASSITDTQYF.

The chain employs TRBV7-9 and TRBJ2-1; no clear D gene. V was cut by 5 bases and J by 4 bases, with 12 bases left in between. The CDR3 runs 14 residues. Germline CDR1 reads SEHNR; CDR2 reads FQNEAQ (reference sequence). The CDR3, as DNA: TGTGCCAGCAGCCCTGGTGGGCCGTACAATGAGCAGTTCTTC. It specifies CASSPGGPYNEQFF.

DNA for the CDR3: TGCGCCAGCAGCCAAGCGTACACTGAAGCTTTCTTT. It specifies CASSQAYTEAFF. The rearrangement links TRBV4-1 to TRBJ1-1; D is ambiguous. Germline CDR1 and CDR2: MGHRA and YSYEKL. Deletions cut 1 base from V and 3 bases from J, with 3 bases between. The CDR3 sequence is 12 residues long.

V is TRBV5-6 and J is TRBJ2-1; 9 bases line up with TRBD2. Germline V gene data show CDR1 as SGHDT and CDR2 as YYEEEE. The CDR3 sequence is 13 residues long. V lost 4 bases and J lost 12; bases outside the gene matches: 8. Here the CDR3 reads CASSPGLAGGQFF. The DNA of the CDR3 is TGTGCCAGCAGCCCGGGACTAGCCGGTGGGCAGTTCTTC.

The chain joins TRBV29-1 to TRBJ2-7; a weak D match, TRBD1 (5 bases). Deletions cut 5 bases from V and 2 bases from J, with 25 bases between. The CDR3 is 17 amino acids. From germline, CDR1 is SQVTM and CDR2 ANQGSEA. CDR3 region: CSVLSKGPRVETYEQYF. DNA for the CDR3: TGCAGCGTTCTCTCGAAAGGGCCCAGGGTCGAGACCTACGAGCAGTACTTC.

This clone was seen once. The chain recombines TRBV10-3 with TRBJ1-4; weak D call: TRBD1 (6 bases). The ends were cut back, 10 bases at V and 4 bases at J, with 16 bases in the middle. This CDR3 is built from 14 residues. Per germline, CDR1 ENHRY and CDR2 SYGVKD. The CDR3 DNA is TGTGCCACCACCCGGGACACCCTTAATGAAAAACTGTTTTTT. It encodes CATTRDTLNEKLFF.

This chain links TRBV5-4 with TRBJ2-2; the D gene is possibly TRBD1 (6 bases). The germline V and J ends were trimmed by 4 bases and 5 bases, with 12 bases remaining between them. The CDR3 has 14 amino acids. From germline, CDR1 is SGHNT and CDR2 YYREEE (reference sequence). CDR3 region: CASSLGAGTGELFF. The CDR3 bases are TGTGCCAGCAGCCTGGGGGCAGGGACCGGGGAGCTGTTTTTT.

This chain joins TRBV19 and TRBJ1-2, with 9 bases that match TRBD1. Looked up from germline, CDR1 is LNHDA and CDR2 is SQIVND (reference sequence). The V segment lost 4 bases and the J segment 7 bases; nucleotides outside the gene matches: 7. The CDR3 contains 14 residues. CDR3 coding DNA: TGTGCCAGTAGTAAACCGGGACAGGGTGGTGGCTACACCTTC. It translates to CASSKPGQGGGYTF.

The chain is built from TRBV19 and TRBJ1-5, with D hard to call. Trimming left V 4 bases short and J 5 bases short, with 12 bases between. This CDR3 comprises 14 residues. Germline V lookup: CDR1 LNHDA, CDR2 SQIVND (reference sequence). The CDR3 loop reads CASSRSSDYQPQHF. The CDR3 DNA reads TGTGCCAGTAGTAGGTCATCCGACTATCAGCCCCAGCATTTT.

The V and J genes are TRBV7-8 and TRBJ2-1; tentative D call: TRBD2 (6 bases). The CDR3 consists of 13 residues. Germline V gene data show CDR1 as SGHVS and CDR2 as FQNEAQ. The V and J ends lost 5 bases and 8 bases respectively, with 13 bases between them. This chain's CDR3 is CASSPTSSDEQFF. CDR3 nucleotide sequence: TGTGCCAGCAGCCCAACATCTAGCGATGAGCAGTTCTTC.